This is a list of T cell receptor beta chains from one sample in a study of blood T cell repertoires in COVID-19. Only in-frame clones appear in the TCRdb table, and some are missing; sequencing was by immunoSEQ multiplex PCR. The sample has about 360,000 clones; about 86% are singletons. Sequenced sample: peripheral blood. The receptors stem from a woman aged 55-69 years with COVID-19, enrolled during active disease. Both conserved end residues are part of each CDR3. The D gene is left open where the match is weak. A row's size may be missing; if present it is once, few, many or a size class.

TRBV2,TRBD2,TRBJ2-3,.,CASSLLAPPRDTQYF,TGTGCCAGCAGCCTACTAGCGCCTCCTCGAGATACGCAGTATTTT
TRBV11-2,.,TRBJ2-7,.,CASSLAGSDEQYF,TGTGCCAGCAGCTTAGCAGGGTCGGACGAGCAGTACTTC
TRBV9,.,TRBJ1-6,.,CASSVDTGTNNSPLHF,TGTGCCAGCAGCGTGGACACCGGAACTAATAATTCACCCCTCCACTTT
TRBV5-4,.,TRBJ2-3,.,CASSSGITTDTQYF,TGTGCCAGCAGCTCGGGGATTACCACAGATACGCAGTATTTT
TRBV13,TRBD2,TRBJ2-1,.,CASSSPGTSGSNEQFF,TGTGCCAGCAGCTCCCCCGGGACTAGCGGGAGCAATGAGCAGTTCTTC
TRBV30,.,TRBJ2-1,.,CAWNLGSSYNEQFF,TGTGCCTGGAATTTGGGGAGCTCCTACAATGAGCAGTTCTTC
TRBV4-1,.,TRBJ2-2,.,CASSQGWGDTGELFF,TGCGCCAGCAGCCAAGGTTGGGGAGACACCGGGGAGCTGTTTTTT
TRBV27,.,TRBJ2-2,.,CASSFPGFGSGELFF,TGTGCCAGCAGTTTCCCCGGGTTCGGTTCCGGGGAGCTGTTTTTT
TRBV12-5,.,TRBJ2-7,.,CASGLPVDTSYEQYF,TGTGCTAGTGGTTTGCCCGTCGATACTTCCTACGAGCAGTACTTC
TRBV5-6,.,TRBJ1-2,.,CASSSLGVRNYGYTF,TGTGCCAGCAGCTCCCTAGGTGTGCGGAACTATGGCTACACCTTC
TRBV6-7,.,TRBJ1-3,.,CASSYVSDTIYF,TGTGCCAGCAGTTACGTTTCAGACACCATATATTTT
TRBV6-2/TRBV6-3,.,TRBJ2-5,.,CASSGVARGETQYF,TGTGCCAGCAGTGGCGTCGCCCGGGGGGAGACCCAGTACTTC
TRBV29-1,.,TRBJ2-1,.,CSAWTGSRSNEQFF,TGCAGCGCTTGGACCGGGAGCCGATCCAATGAGCAGTTCTTC
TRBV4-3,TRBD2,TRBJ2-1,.,CASSQVAGGYNEQFF,TGCGCCAGCAGCCAAGTAGCGGGGGGGTACAATGAGCAGTTCTTC
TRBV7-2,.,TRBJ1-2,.,CASSWGGGLEGYTF,TGTGCCAGCAGCTGGGGCGGGGGGCTAGAAGGCTACACCTTC
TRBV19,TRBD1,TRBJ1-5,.,CASSPYPTGLSNQPQHF,TGTGCCAGTAGTCCTTACCCGACAGGGTTGAGCAATCAGCCCCAGCATTTT
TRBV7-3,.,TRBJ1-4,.,CASSPGASGELFF,TGTGCCAGCAGCCCAGGGGCCTCAGGGGAACTGTTTTTT
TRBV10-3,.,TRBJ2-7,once,CAISDDRPGAYEQYF,TGTGCCATCAGTGACGACAGGCCAGGAGCCTACGAGCAGTACTTC
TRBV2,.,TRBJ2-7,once,CASSEKRIYEQYF,TGTGCCAGCAGTGAGAAGAGGATCTACGAGCAGTACTTC
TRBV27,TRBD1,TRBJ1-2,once,CASSSREGASGYTF,TGTGCCAGCAGTTCCCGGGAGGGGGCAAGTGGCTACACCTTC
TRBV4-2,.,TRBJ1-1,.,CASSQDPPGPGGTEAFF,TGTGCCAGCAGCCAAGACCCCCCGGGGCCGGGAGGCACTGAAGCTTTCTTT
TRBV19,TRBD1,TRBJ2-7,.,CASTKGAGESYEQYF,TGTGCCAGTACCAAGGGGGCAGGGGAGTCGTACGAGCAGTACTTC
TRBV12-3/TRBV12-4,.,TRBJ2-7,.,CASSPPGIYEQYF,TGTGCCAGCAGTCCTCCAGGGATCTACGAGCAGTACTTC
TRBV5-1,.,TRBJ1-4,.,CASSFTSGAWEKLFF,TGCGCCAGCAGCTTCACCTCAGGGGCATGGGAAAAACTGTTTTTT
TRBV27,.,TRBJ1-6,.,CASSWARGNSPLHF,TGTGCCAGCAGTTGGGCCCGGGGTAATTCACCCCTCCACTTT
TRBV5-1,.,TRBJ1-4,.,CASSLQGTNEKLFF,TGCGCCAGCAGCTTACAGGGAACTAATGAAAAACTGTTTTTT
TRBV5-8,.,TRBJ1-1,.,CASSVGGRTEAFF,TGTGCCAGCAGTGTGGGGGGAAGGACTGAAGCTTTCTTT
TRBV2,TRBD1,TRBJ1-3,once,CASRGQGGSGNTIYF,TGTGCCAGCAGGGGACAGGGAGGCTCTGGAAACACCATATATTTT
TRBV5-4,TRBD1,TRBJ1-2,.,CASSLGQGALGYTF,TGTGCCAGCAGCTTGGGGCAGGGGGCGCTTGGCTACACCTTC
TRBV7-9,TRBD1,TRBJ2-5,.,CASSPGQRETQYF,TGTGCCAGCAGCCCGGGACAGAGGGAGACCCAGTACTTC
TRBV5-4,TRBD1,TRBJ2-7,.,CASSWGTGGGEQYF,TGTGCCAGCAGCTGGGGGACAGGGGGCGGCGAGCAGTACTTC
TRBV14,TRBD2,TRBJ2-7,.,CASSQRRLAGPQGNYEQYF,TGTGCCAGCAGCCAGCGACGTCTAGCGGGGCCCCAGGGTAACTACGAGCAGTACTTC
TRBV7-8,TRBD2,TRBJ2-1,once,CASSPGLAGGQLLSYNEQFF,TGTGCCAGCAGCCCCGGACTAGCGGGGGGCCAGCTACTCTCCTACAATGAGCAGTTCTTC
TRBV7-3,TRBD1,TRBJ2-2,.,CASRGEQGKNTGELFF,TGTGCCAGCAGGGGGGAACAGGGGAAAAACACCGGGGAGCTGTTTTTT
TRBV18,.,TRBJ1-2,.,CASSPLGEQGIIYGYTF,TGTGCCAGCTCACCTCTCGGGGAACAGGGAATTATTTATGGCTACACCTTC
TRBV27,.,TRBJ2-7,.,CASSEGETYEQYF,TGTGCCAGCTCTGAAGGGGAAACCTACGAGCAGTACTTC
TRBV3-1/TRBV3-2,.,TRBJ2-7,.,CASSPEGAKSSYEQYF,TGTGCCAGCAGCCCGGAGGGGGCAAAGTCGTCGTACGAGCAGTACTTC
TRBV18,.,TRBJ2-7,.,CASSPAQGYEQYF,TGTGCCAGCTCCCCGGCCCAGGGTTACGAGCAGTACTTC
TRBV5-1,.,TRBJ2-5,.,CASSRLVTGSQETQYF,TGCGCCAGCAGCCGATTAGTGACGGGAAGTCAGGAGACCCAGTACTTC
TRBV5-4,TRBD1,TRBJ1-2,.,CASSPGTDNYGYTF,TGTGCCAGCAGCCCCGGGACAGATAACTATGGCTACACCTTC
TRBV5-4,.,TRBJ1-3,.,CASSQQGVNTIYF,TGTGCCAGCAGCCAGCAGGGTGTAAACACCATATATTTT
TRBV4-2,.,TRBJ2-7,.,CASRLENGGTYEQYF,TGTGCCAGCAGACTGGAGAACGGGGGAACCTACGAGCAGTACTTC
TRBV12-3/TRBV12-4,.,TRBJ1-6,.,CASSLIANSPLHF,TGTGCCAGCAGTTTAATAGCTAATTCACCCCTCCACTTT
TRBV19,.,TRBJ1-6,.,CASSIQSRDNSPLHF,TGTGCCAGTAGTATTCAGTCGCGGGATAATTCACCCCTCCACTTT
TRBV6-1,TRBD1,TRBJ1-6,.,CASSERGTGGNSPLHF,TGTGCCAGCAGTGAAAGGGGGACAGGCGGTAATTCACCCCTCCACTTT
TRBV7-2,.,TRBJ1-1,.,CASSLVFGGDTEAFF,TGTGCCAGCAGCTTAGTATTTGGGGGCGACACTGAAGCTTTCTTT
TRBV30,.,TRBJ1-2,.,CAWQGISYGYTF,TGTGCCTGGCAGGGTATATCTTATGGCTACACCTTC
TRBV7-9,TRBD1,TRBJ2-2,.,CASVRTGANTGELFF,TGTGCCAGCGTCCGGACAGGGGCGAACACCGGGGAGCTGTTTTTT
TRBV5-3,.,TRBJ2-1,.,CARSLSEPGTDEQFF,TGTGCCAGAAGCTTGTCGGAGCCCGGTACGGATGAGCAGTTCTTC
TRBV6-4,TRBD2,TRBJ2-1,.,CASRRTSGDRYNEQFF,TGTGCCAGCAGAAGAACTAGCGGGGATCGCTACAATGAGCAGTTCTTC
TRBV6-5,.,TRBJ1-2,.,CASSLVQARGYTF,TGTGCCAGCAGTCTAGTACAGGCTAGGGGCTACACCTTC
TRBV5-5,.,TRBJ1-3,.,CASSLDPGGSGNTIYF,TGTGCCAGCAGCTTGGACCCCGGAGGTTCTGGAAACACCATATATTTT
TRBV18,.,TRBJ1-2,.,CASSPRGINYGYTF,TGTGCCAGCTCACCGAGAGGGATTAACTATGGCTACACCTTC